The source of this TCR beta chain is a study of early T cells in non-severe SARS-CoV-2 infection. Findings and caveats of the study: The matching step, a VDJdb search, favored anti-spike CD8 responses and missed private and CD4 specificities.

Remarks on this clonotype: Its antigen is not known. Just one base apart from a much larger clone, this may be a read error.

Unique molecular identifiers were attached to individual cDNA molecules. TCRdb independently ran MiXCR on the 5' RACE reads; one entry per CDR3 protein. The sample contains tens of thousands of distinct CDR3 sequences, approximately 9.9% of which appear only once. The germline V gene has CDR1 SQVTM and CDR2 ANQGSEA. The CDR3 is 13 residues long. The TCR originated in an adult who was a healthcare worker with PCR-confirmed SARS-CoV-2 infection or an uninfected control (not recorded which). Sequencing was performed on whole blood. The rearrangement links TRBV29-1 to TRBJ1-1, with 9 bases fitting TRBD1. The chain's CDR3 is CRAEGQGNPEAFF. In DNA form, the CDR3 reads TGCAGAGCCGAGGGACAGGGTAACCCTGAAGCTTTCTTT.